The 31 T cell receptor beta chains listed next were all sequenced from one sample in a study of Graves' ophthalmopathy and Graves' hyperthyroidism. Amplification targeted the TCR beta CDR3 regions, with RNA transcripts as the source material. The authors performed first-round RT-PCR with HTBI primers and then a second-round multiplex PCR. MiXCR, run by TCRdb on the multiplex PCR reads, gives a single entry per CDR3 protein. This sample has almost 750,000 distinct CDR3 sequences; roughly 40% occur once, and the top ten carry 44%. Sequenced input: peripheral blood. The source of these receptors is an adult man with Graves' ophthalmopathy.

V is TRBV7-3 and J is TRBJ2-5; possible D gene TRBD1, 6 bases. CDR3 length: 15 amino acids. CDR1 and CDR2 from the germline V gene are SGHTA and FQGTGA. Trimming shortened V by 3 bases and J by 5 bases, and 16 bases separated the two germline ends. DNA of the CDR3: TGTGCCAGCAGCTTGGGAGCAGGGGTGTCGGAGACCCAGTACTTC. Translating gives CASSLGAGVSETQYF.

This clonotype came up many times. The chain recombines TRBV10-3 with TRBJ2-5, with D unclear. Germline CDR1 and CDR2: ENHRY and SYGVKD. V was shortened by 2 bases and J by 5 bases, with 6 bases between the two germline ends. The CDR3 sequence is 12 residues long. The CDR3 coding sequence is TGTGCCATCAGTGAGCCAAACGAGACCCAGTACTTC. Translation gives CAISEPNETQYF.

Comments on this clonotype: A read error is possible here, since a much larger clone lies one base away. The CDR3 loop reads CASSVLEDNSPLRF. The CDR3 DNA sequence: TGTGCCAGCAGTGTCTTAGAGGATAATTCACCCCTCCGCTTT. The chain combines TRBV2 with TRBJ1-6, with D unclear. Germline V gene data show CDR1 as SNHLY and CDR2 as FYNNEI. This CDR3 has 14 amino acids.

This clonotype was observed many times. V is TRBV7-2 and J is TRBJ2-7; D unclear. Germline V CDR1 and CDR2: SGHTA, FQGNSA. The CDR3 has 13 amino acids. Trimming cost V 5 bases and J 2 bases, with 10 bases left between them. In DNA, the CDR3 is TGTGCCAGCAGCCTGGACGTAACCTACGAGCAGTACTTC. Protein sequence: CASSLDVTYEQYF.

The chain joins TRBV10-3 to TRBJ1-1, with D possibly TRBD1 on 6 matching bases. This CDR3 is built from 14 residues. V was clipped by 10 bases and J by 4 bases, with 19 bases between them. Germline V gene sequence: CDR1 ENHRY, CDR2 SYGVKD. The CDR3 DNA is TGTGCCAGCAAGCGGGACACAAAGAGCACTGAAGCTTTCTTT. Its translation: CASKRDTKSTEAFF.

This clonotype appeared a single time. The chain employs TRBV29-1 and TRBJ2-5, with 7 bases that match TRBD1. Losses at the gene ends were 6 bases for V and 2 bases for J; bases not matched to a gene: 3. CDR1 SQVTM and CDR2 ANQGSEA come from the germline V gene. This CDR3 comprises 12 residues. The DNA for the CDR3 is TGCAGCGTCTCGGGACAGCAAGAGACCCAGTACTTC. It yields the protein CSVSGQQETQYF.

This clonotype was observed at least ten times. This sequence joins TRBV19 and TRBJ2-7, with 12 bases that match TRBD2. Trimming at V came to 8 bases and at J to 5 bases, leaving 4 bases not matched to a gene. The V gene's germline CDR1 is LNHDA and CDR2 SQIVND (reference sequence). The CDR3 is made up of 13 amino acids. The CDR3 is CASRLAGGDEQYF. CDR3 in DNA: TGTGCCAGTCGTCTAGCGGGAGGGGACGAGCAGTACTTC.

This clonotype was seen many times. The genes are TRBV7-9 and TRBJ1-1; D ambiguous. The CDR3 spans 13 residues. Trimming removed 3 bases from V and 0 bases from J, with 5 bases in between. CDR1 is SEHNR and CDR2 is FQNEAQ in the germline V gene (reference sequence). The CDR3 protein is CASSLMMNTEAFF. DNA of the CDR3: TGTGCCAGCAGCTTGATGATGAACACTGAAGCTTTCTTT. Supplemented by reference TRBV7-9 and TRBJ1-1, the full variable domain reads DTGVSQNPRHKITKRGQNVTFRCDPISEHNRLYWYRQTLGQGPEFLTYFQNEAQLEKSRLLSDRFSAERPKGSFSTLEIQRTEQGDSAMYLCASSLMMNTEAFFGQGTRLTVV.

This clonotype was counted ten times or more. The chain carries TRBV24-1 and TRBJ1-4, with 7 bases identical to TRBD1. V lost 4 bases, J lost 6 bases, and 7 bases stayed unmatched. In germline, CDR1 is KGHDR, CDR2 SFDVKD. This CDR3 is built from 15 residues. The CDR3 region is CATSDPGTDDEKLFF. CDR3 sequence (DNA): TGTGCCACCAGTGACCCCGGGACAGATGATGAAAAACTGTTTTTT.

This clonotype was counted many times. The V and J genes are TRBV7-9 and TRBJ2-6; 8 positions match TRBD2. The CDR3 is made up of 18 amino acids. Per germline, CDR1 SEHNR and CDR2 FQNEAQ (reference sequence). Unmatched junction bases numbered 5, after V lost 1 base and J lost 0 bases. Written as DNA, the CDR3 is TGTGCCAGCAGCTTAGGTAGCGGGATCCCCTCTGGGGCCAACGTCCTGACTTTC. It codes for CASSLGSGIPSGANVLTF.

This chain connects TRBV20-1 to TRBJ1-2; D might be TRBD1 (6 bases). The germline CDR1 and CDR2 sequences are DFQATT and SNEGSKA (reference sequence). The CDR3 sequence is 14 residues long. The ends were cut back, 0 bases at V and 4 bases at J, with 12 bases in the middle. CDR3 in amino acids: CSARDKGQIYGYTF. In nucleotides, the CDR3 is TGCAGTGCTAGAGACAAAGGACAGATCTATGGCTACACCTTC.

CDR3: CASSTTDSSGGSYEQYF. The CDR3 DNA is TGTGCCAGCAGCACGACCGACTCTAGCGGGGGGTCCTACGAGCAGTACTTC. V and J are TRBV7-9 and TRBJ2-7; 11 bases are a match to TRBD2. The germline CDR1 and CDR2 sequences are SEHNR and FQNEAQ (reference sequence). V trimming: 5 bases; J trimming: 1 base; junction bases outside the gene matches: 10. The CDR3 totals 17 residues.

This clonotype was detected a few times. This chain joins TRBV12-3 or TRBV12-4 and TRBJ2-7, with 7 bases matching TRBD1. V dropped 5 bases and J dropped 6; count of bases not matched to a gene: 10. CDR3 length: 14 amino acids. CDR3 DNA: TGTGCCAGCAGTGGTTCCAGACAGGGCCCCGAGCAGTACTTC. Translated, it gives CASSGSRQGPEQYF.

The chain links TRBV20-1 to TRBJ2-7; possible D gene TRBD2, 6 bases. Trimming shortened V by 6 bases and J by 2 bases, and 17 bases separated the two germline ends. Germline V gene lookup returns CDR1 DFQATT and CDR2 SNEGSKA (reference sequence). CDR3 size: 14 residues. This CDR3 reads CSAFTGLETYEQYF. CDR3 nucleotide sequence: TGCAGTGCGTTTACGGGACTGGAAACCTACGAGCAGTACTTC.

The V gene is TRBV20-1, the J gene TRBJ2-7; D possibly uses TRBD1 or TRBD2 (6 bases each). Germline loops: CDR1 DFQATT, CDR2 SNEGSKA (reference sequence). V lost 6 bases and J 0 bases, leaving 9 bases between the germline ends. The CDR3 loop spans 12 amino acids. CDR3 protein: CSAGGGSYEQYF. The CDR3 region has the DNA TGCAGTGCCGGAGGGGGCTCCTACGAGCAGTACTTC.

The chain employs TRBV12-3 or TRBV12-4 and TRBJ2-7; 13 bases fit TRBD2. CDR3 length equals 16 residues. The trim removed 6 bases at V and 5 bases at J, leaving 10 bases unmatched. The CDR3 protein is CASSPRTSGSFHEQYF. In DNA, the CDR3 is TGTGCCAGCAGCCCCCGGACTAGCGGGAGCTTCCACGAGCAGTACTTC.

In regard to this clonotype: With a much larger clone just one base away, this may be a read error. The V gene is TRBV19, the J gene TRBJ1-2; possible D gene TRBD1, 6 bases. This CDR3 is built from 15 residues. The germline V gene has CDR1 LNHDA and CDR2 SQIVND (reference sequence). CDR3 region: CASSPEHRDNYGYAF. The CDR3 nucleotides read TGTGCCAGTAGTCCCGAACACCGGGACAACTATGGCTACGCCTTC.

This chain links TRBV29-1 with TRBJ1-1; 7 bases agree with TRBD1. Trimming at V came to 4 bases and at J to 5 bases, leaving 4 bases not matched to a gene. The CDR3 length is 12 residues. CDR1 is SQVTM and CDR2 is ANQGSEA in the germline V gene. The chain's CDR3 is CSVGGGATEAFF. The CDR3 DNA follows: TGCAGCGTTGGAGGGGGCGCGACTGAAGCTTTCTTT.

The sample holds many counts of this clonotype. The chain carries TRBV24-1 and TRBJ2-7; no clear D. Trimming cost V 4 bases and J 7 bases, with 7 bases left between them. This CDR3 has 11 residues. Germline V gives CDR1 KGHDR, CDR2 SFDVKD. The CDR3 sequence is CATSDVTEQYF. Written as DNA, the CDR3 is TGTGCCACCAGTGACGTGACAGAGCAGTACTTC.

The rearrangement links TRBV11-2 to TRBJ1-1; D not resolved. The CDR3 totals 16 residues. The germline V gene has CDR1 SGHAT and CDR2 FQNNGV. V shed 7 bases and J shed 1 base, with 19 bases lying between them. The CDR3 sequence is CASTRGPRVPNTEAFF. The CDR3, as DNA: TGTGCCAGCACCCGTGGCCCCCGGGTTCCGAACACTGAAGCTTTCTTT.

The chain couples TRBV7-9 to TRBJ2-3; D not certain. V lost 2 bases, J lost 0 bases, and 9 bases lay in between. The length of the CDR3 is 15 residues. CDR1 is SEHNR and CDR2 is FQNEAQ in the germline V gene (reference sequence). Here the CDR3 DNA reads TGTGCCAGCAGCTTAAGGGCTTCTAGCACAGATACGCAGTATTTT. This codes for CASSLRASSTDTQYF. Full variable domain (outside the CDR3, taken from reference TRBV7-9 and TRBJ2-3): DTGVSQNPRHKITKRGQNVTFRCDPISEHNRLYWYRQTLGQGPEFLTYFQNEAQLEKSRLLSDRFSAERPKGSFSTLEIQRTEQGDSAMYLCASSLRASSTDTQYFGPGTRLTVL.

With respect to this clonotype: One junction end does not reproduce the germline sequence, and a read error may be involved. The rearrangement links TRBV7-3 to TRBJ2-7; D might be TRBD2 (5 bases). CDR1 is SGHTA and CDR2 is FQGTGA in the germline V gene. The CDR3 runs to 12 residues. The CDR3 region has the DNA TGTGCCAGCAGCTCCCTCTCCGGGGAGCTGTACTTC. Translation: CASSSLSGELYF.

This clonotype was seen only a few times. The rearrangement links TRBV7-9 to TRBJ2-7; D may be TRBD1 (5 bases). Germline assignment: CDR1 SEHNR and CDR2 FQNEAQ (reference sequence). The CDR3 runs to 14 residues. V shed 3 bases and J shed 7 bases, with 16 bases lying between them. DNA for the CDR3: TGTGCCAGCAGCTTCCAGCCTGTTGACAGTGAGCAGTACTTC. Amino acid sequence: CASSFQPVDSEQYF.

This clonotype was found a few times. This chain links TRBV20-1 with TRBJ1-5, with TRBD1 as a possible D gene (6 bases). Trimming took 5 bases from V and 11 from J, leaving 19 bases between them. This CDR3 spans 13 amino acids. Looked up from germline, CDR1 is DFQATT and CDR2 is SNEGSKA (reference sequence). DNA for the CDR3: TGCAGTGCTGTCCGGGACACGGCCGTTTCCCAGCATTTT. Protein product: CSAVRDTAVSQHF.

V and J are TRBV20-1 and TRBJ1-6, with D unresolved. V shed 1 base and J shed 9 bases, with 19 bases lying between them. The length of the CDR3 is 16 residues. CDR1 is DFQATT, CDR2 SNEGSKA, per germline (reference sequence). The CDR3 DNA reads TGCAGTGCTAGAGTGGGCGGAAGCCTTCCCCTTTCACCCCTCCACTTT. Protein product: CSARVGGSLPLSPLHF.

The chain recombines TRBV10-3 with TRBJ1-6; D is unclear. The CDR3 consists of 11 residues. The V end lost 9 bases, the J end lost 4 bases, and 4 bases lay between the germline ends. The germline V gene encodes CDR1 ENHRY and CDR2 SYGVKD. CDR3 nucleotides: TGTGCCATTCCGTATAATTCACCCCTCCACTTT. This sequence encodes CAIPYNSPLHF.

V usage is TRBV25-1 and J usage is TRBJ2-7; perhaps D is TRBD1 or TRBD2 (5 bases each). CDR1 and CDR2 (germline): MGHDK, SYGVNS. The CDR3 has 11 residues. The ends were cut back, 5 bases at V and 9 bases at J, with 11 bases in the middle. The CDR3 nucleotides are TGTGCCAGCAGTTTTATGGGGACGCAGTACTTC. Its protein product is CASSFMGTQYF.

This clonotype was seen a few times. At one of its ends the junction is not consistent with the germline gene, which may arise from a read error. The chain links TRBV19 to TRBJ2-6; D tentatively fits TRBD1 or TRBD2 (7 bases each). The CDR3 loop spans 18 amino acids. CDR1 is LNHDA, CDR2 SQIVND, per germline (reference sequence). CDR3 coding DNA: TGTGCCAGTAGTGGGGACGACAGGGACTACTCTGGGGCCAACGTCCTGGCTTTC. This gives the protein CASSGDDRDYSGANVLAF.

Details on this clonotype: Without the conserved terminal phenylalanine or tryptophan, this CDR3 likely stems from a read error. The DNA is left out, because the CDR3 cannot be placed on it with certainty; the CDR3 is given as TCRdb lists it. V is TRBV2 and J is TRBJ1-6. Per the germline V gene, CDR1 is SNHLY and CDR2 is FYNNEI. The CDR3 is 8 residues long, counting both termini. Here the CDR3 reads CASSLTVL.

The genes are TRBV7-3 and TRBJ1-2; 10 bases agree with TRBD1. After removal of 2 bases from V and 6 bases from J, the junction contained 9 bases not matched to a gene. Germline assignment: CDR1 SGHTA and CDR2 FQGTGA. This CDR3 has 16 residues. CDR3 in DNA: TGTGCCAGCAGCTTAGGGCGGGGACAGGGGCTGGATGGCTACACCTTC. Protein: CASSLGRGQGLDGYTF.

A word on this clonotype: The germline gene is not matched at one end of the junction; a read error may be the cause. This chain links TRBV24-1 with TRBJ1-5, with D possibly TRBD1 on 5 matching bases. Germline V lookup: CDR1 KGHDR, CDR2 SFDVKD. CDR3 length: 16 amino acids. Written as DNA, the CDR3 is TGTGCCAGCAGTTACTCGGCCGGGACCGGGGGAGGGCCCCAGCATTTT. It translates to CASSYSAGTGGGPQHF.